The T cell receptor beta chain described here comes from a study of response to subunit inactivated influenza vaccine. TCRdb analysed the RT-PCR reads with MiXCR anew, one entry per CDR3 protein. The data hold fewer than 650,000 distinct CDR3 sequences, with approximately 12% observed a single time. The junction had 10 bases not matched to a gene; V was cut back by 2 bases and J by 3 bases. The CDR3 extends over 16 amino acids. Germline values: CDR1 MNHEY, CDR2 SVGAGI. This clonotype was seen only a few times. Its cognate antigen is unknown. General study results and limits: Authors proposed each seasonal influenza vaccination draws in few new T cells.

This specimen consisted of PBMCs from blood, obtained 40 to 50 days after vaccination. The TCR sequence derives from a man aged 45-65 years who received an inactivated influenza vaccine. The chain is built from TRBV6-5 and TRBJ2-7; 7 nucleotides match TRBD1. In DNA form, the CDR3 reads TGTGCCAGCAGTTACAGGGCCGACAGGGCGAACTACGAGCAGTACTTC. Protein: CASSYRADRANYEQYF.